These 28 T cell receptor beta chains were all obtained from the same sample, sequenced in a study of blood T cell repertoires in COVID-19. Repertoires were generated with immunoSEQ multiplex PCR, while TCRdb's copy carries only in-frame clones and drops some. Among some 350,000 clones listed, about 90% were seen once. Sequenced input: PBMCs or T cells enriched from blood (not recorded which). Receptors were obtained from a young man who had recovered from COVID-19.

The V gene is TRBV5-1, the J gene TRBJ1-5, with 10 bases lining up with TRBD1. Germline trimming cut 4 bases from V and 6 bases from J; bases unmatched to any gene: 4. Germline CDR1 is SGHRS and CDR2 is YFSETQ. This CDR3 region has 14 residues. The chain's CDR3 is CASSEGQGIQPQHF. As DNA, the CDR3 is TGCGCCAGCAGCGAGGGACAGGGGATTCAGCCCCAGCATTTT.

This clone was seen just once. The rearrangement links TRBV28 to TRBJ1-6; 10 bases match TRBD1. With 5 bases clipped from V and 8 bases from J, the junction kept 6 bases outside the gene matches. The germline CDR1 and CDR2 sequences are MDHEN and SYDVKM. The CDR3 is 15 residues long. The CDR3 reads CASSPTGTGDSPLHF. The CDR3 DNA is TGTGCCAGCAGTCCTACCGGGACAGGGGATTCACCCCTCCACTTT.

This clone has more than one count but fewer than ten. The chain carries TRBV28 and TRBJ2-2, with a possible D match to TRBD1 (5 bases). The CDR3 contains 14 residues. The germline CDR1 and CDR2 sequences are MDHEN and SYDVKM. Trimming pared 2 bases from V and 3 bases from J, leaving 7 bases between. This chain's CDR3 is CASSLQGYTGELFF. Here the CDR3 DNA reads TGTGCCAGCAGTTTACAGGGCTACACCGGGGAGCTGTTTTTT.

This chain uses TRBV30 with TRBJ2-7, with D tentatively TRBD1 (6 bases). Germline loops: CDR1 GTSNPN, CDR2 SVGIG (reference sequence). Trimming took off 0 bases at V and 2 bases at J, with 14 bases between the two ends. The CDR3 covers 15 residues. The CDR3 DNA sequence: TGTGCCTGGAGTGTACGAGGGACACAAACCTACGAGCAGTACTTC. Its protein is CAWSVRGTQTYEQYF.

The genes are TRBV4-2 and TRBJ2-7; 8 bases line up with TRBD2. Germline V CDR1 and CDR2: LGHNA, YNFKEQ. With 0 bases clipped from V and 3 bases from J, the junction kept 7 bases outside the gene matches. The CDR3 is 16 amino acids. The CDR3 bases are TGTGCCAGCAGCCAAGATGGACTAGCCACCATCTACGAGCAGTACTTC. Protein: CASSQDGLATIYEQYF.

There are many counts of this clone. This chain uses TRBV19 with TRBJ2-1; 8 bases line up with TRBD1. Looked up from germline, CDR1 is LNHDA and CDR2 is SQIVND (reference sequence). The CDR3 has 14 amino acids. V lost 5 bases to trimming and J lost 7 bases; unmatched junction nucleotides: 7. The chain's CDR3 is CASSSRQGRNEQFF. CDR3 in DNA: TGTGCCAGTAGTTCCCGACAGGGGAGAAATGAGCAGTTCTTC. The entire variable domain, with the rest obtained from reference TRBV19 and TRBJ2-1, is as follows: DGGITQSPKYLFRKEGQNVTLSCEQNLNHDAMYWYRQDPGQGLRLIYYSQIVNDFQKGDIAEGYSVSREKKESFPLTVTSAQKNPTAFYLCASSSRQGRNEQFFGPGTRLTVL.

The chain carries TRBV19 and TRBJ1-2, with TRBD1 matching 7 bases. Looked up from germline, CDR1 is LNHDA and CDR2 is SQIVND (reference sequence). The V and J ends lost 6 bases and 3 bases, in that order; junction bases with no gene match: 7. This CDR3 is 14 amino acids long. CDR3 sequence (DNA): TGTGCCAGTAGCTTCCAGGGGGAGGACTATGGCTACACCTTC. Protein sequence: CASSFQGEDYGYTF.

This rearrangement joins TRBV11-3 to TRBJ2-7; possibly TRBD1 for D (5 bases). The CDR3 loop spans 15 amino acids. The germline V gene has CDR1 SGHNT and CDR2 YENEEA. V lost 0 bases, J lost 3 bases, and 12 bases lay in between. CDR3 sequence: CASSLDSQGFYEQYF. CDR3 in DNA: TGTGCCAGCAGCTTAGACTCGCAGGGCTTCTACGAGCAGTACTTC.

The CDR3 sequence: CASSLGGAGELFF. CDR3 coding DNA: TGCGCCAGCAGCTTGGGGGGCGCCGGGGAGCTGTTTTTT. The chain carries TRBV5-1 and TRBJ2-2; weak D call: TRBD1 (5 bases). The V and J ends lost 0 bases and 6 bases respectively, with 6 bases between them. The CDR3 length is 13 residues. Per the germline V gene, CDR1 is SGHRS and CDR2 is YFSETQ.

J is TRBJ1-5 and V is TRBV14, with 7 nucleotides matching TRBD1. Germline CDR1 is SGHDN and CDR2 is FVKESK. J lost 0 bases, V lost 1 base, and 12 bases had no gene match. The length of the CDR3 is 19 residues. The CDR3 sequence is CASSQALNRGSYSNQPQHF. The CDR3 DNA reads TGTGCCAGCAGCCAAGCTCTGAACAGGGGATCTTATAGCAATCAGCCCCAGCATTTT.

This clone has a single count. The CDR3: CATSEVGGTGEQYF. CDR3 DNA sequence: TGTGCCACCAGTGAAGTGGGGGGGACTGGAGAGCAGTACTTC. The J gene is TRBJ2-7, the V gene TRBV24-1, with 7 bases identical to TRBD2. Germline-derived CDR1 and CDR2 are KGHDR and SFDVKD. The V and J ends lost 4 bases and 7 bases, in that order; junction bases with no gene match: 9. The CDR3 is 14 amino acids.

This chain links TRBV15 with TRBJ1-2, with 8 positions matching TRBD1. Unmatched junction bases numbered 7, after V lost 4 bases and J lost 6 bases. Germline V gene data show CDR1 as LNHNV and CDR2 as YYDKDF (reference sequence). CDR3 length equals 14 residues. The chain's CDR3 is CATSTTGATHGYTF. CDR3 DNA sequence: TGTGCCACCAGCACGACAGGGGCTACTCATGGCTACACCTTC.

The chain is built from TRBV7-9 and TRBJ1-6; no clear D gene. V was cut by 2 bases and J by 9 bases, with 8 bases left in between. The germline gives CDR1 SEHNR, CDR2 FQNEAQ (reference sequence). This CDR3 has 13 residues. CDR3 sequence reads: CASSLMGSSPLHF. The CDR3 DNA follows: TGTGCCAGCAGCTTAATGGGGAGTTCACCCCTCCACTTT.

V is TRBV12-3 or TRBV12-4 and J is TRBJ1-1; D unclear. This CDR3 contains 13 residues. V lost 2 bases, J lost 7 bases, and 11 bases lay in between. The CDR3 DNA reads TGTGCCAGCAGTTTATCCGGAGGTGTTGAAGCTTTCTTT. It encodes CASSLSGGVEAFF.

This chain connects TRBV6-1 to TRBJ1-2; D is possibly TRBD1 (5 bases). Between the trimmed V and J ends, which lost 3 bases and 6 bases, there was a span of 17 bases. CDR1 MNHNS and CDR2 SASEGT come from the germline V gene. CDR3 length: 15 amino acids. As DNA, the CDR3 is TGTGCCAGCAGTGATTCAGGGACTGGTCTCAATGGCTACACCTTC. It yields the protein CASSDSGTGLNGYTF.

The chain couples TRBV28 to TRBJ2-7; tentatively, D is TRBD1 (5 bases). Trimming cost V 6 bases and J 6 bases, with 18 bases left between them. Germline CDR1 is MDHEN and CDR2 is SYDVKM. This CDR3 has 14 residues. The CDR3 DNA reads as TGTGCCAGCAGCCAGGGCCAACTGAGAGGCGAGCAGTACTTC. It codes for CASSQGQLRGEQYF.

The V call is TRBV6-6, the J call TRBJ1-4, with D perhaps TRBD1 (5 bases). Germline assignment: CDR1 MNHNY and CDR2 SVGAGI (reference sequence). The CDR3 has 14 amino acids. V shed 0 bases and J shed 11 bases, with 13 bases lying between them. CDR3 amino acids: CASSYSAGSVKLFF. The DNA for the CDR3 is TGTGCCAGCAGTTACTCTGCAGGGTCGGTTAAACTGTTTTTT.

The chain employs TRBV6-5 and TRBJ2-7; 8 bases fit TRBD2. The J call is doubtful: the DNA matches TRBJ2-1 better. Germline V gene lookup returns CDR1 MNHEY and CDR2 SVGAGI. CDR3 length: 15 residues. The CDR3 is CASSYSPGGYVEQFF. As DNA, the CDR3 is TGTGCCAGCAGTTACTCTCCGGGGGGGTATGTTGAGCAGTTCTTC.

The chain has TRBV11-1 and TRBJ1-2; TRBD1 aligns across 8 bases. The CDR3 extends over 15 amino acids. J was trimmed by 4 bases and V by 5 bases; bases with no gene match: 9. CDR1 and CDR2 from the germline V gene are SGHAT and FQDESV (reference sequence). CDR3 residues: CASSETGGSRYGYTF. The DNA for the CDR3 is TGTGCCAGCAGCGAAACAGGGGGATCTCGCTATGGCTACACCTTC.

The chain uses TRBV5-1 and TRBJ2-7; TRBD1 is a possible D gene (6 bases). Germline CDR1 reads SGHRS; CDR2 reads YFSETQ. The CDR3 covers 13 residues. Deletions cut 7 bases from V and 0 bases from J, with 11 bases between. The CDR3 DNA follows: TGCGCCAGCCGGACAGATAACTCCTACGAGCAGTACTTC. It encodes CASRTDNSYEQYF.

The CDR3 is CASRTYGGRPGYTF. In DNA, the CDR3 is TGTGCCAGCAGAACCTACGGGGGGCGACCTGGCTACACCTTC. The genes are TRBV27 and TRBJ1-2, with D maybe TRBD1 (6 bases). Between the trimmed V and J ends, which lost 6 bases and 7 bases, there was a span of 18 bases. The CDR3 length is 14 residues. The germline V gene encodes CDR1 MNHEY and CDR2 SMNVEV (reference sequence).

This clone showed up just a few times. The chain joins TRBV28 to TRBJ1-4, with unresolved D. V lost 5 bases and J lost 6, with 10 bases in between. From germline, CDR1 is MDHEN and CDR2 SYDVKM. CDR3 length: 13 amino acids. CDR3 sequence (DNA): TGTGCCAGCAGTCGGGATATGGATGAAAAACTGTTTTTT. Translated, it gives CASSRDMDEKLFF.

The chain has TRBV6-6 and TRBJ2-1; D call uncertain. From germline, CDR1 is MNHNY and CDR2 SVGAGI (reference sequence). This CDR3 contains 12 residues. V shed 2 bases and J shed 8 bases, with 7 bases lying between them. This CDR3 is CASSYRRDEQFF. The CDR3 DNA reads as TGTGCCAGCAGTTACCGACGGGATGAGCAGTTCTTC.

This rearrangement joins TRBV27 to TRBJ1-6; 8 bases match TRBD1. Germline V gene sequence: CDR1 MNHEY, CDR2 SMNVEV (reference sequence). This CDR3 is built from 15 residues. V dropped 5 bases and J dropped 10; count of bases not matched to a gene: 10. In DNA, the CDR3 is TGTGCCAGCAGTCAGGACAGGGAATATGAATCACCCCTCCACTTT. It translates to CASSQDREYESPLHF.

J is TRBJ1-3 and V is TRBV3-1 (or the pseudogene TRBV3-2); a possible D gene is TRBD1 (5 bases). Germline lookup yields CDR1 LGHDT and CDR2 YNNKEL (reference sequence). Trimming took off 5 bases at V and 7 bases at J, with 12 bases between the two ends. The CDR3 extends over 13 amino acids. DNA for the CDR3: TGTGCCAGCAGCATGGGGCGTATGAACACCATATATTTT. Its translation is CASSMGRMNTIYF.

This chain connects TRBV7-2 to TRBJ1-5; no clear D gene. This CDR3 is 15 amino acids long. Germline assignment: CDR1 SGHTA and CDR2 FQGNSA. V gave up 1 base and J gave up 1 base, with 8 bases separating them. CDR3 sequence: CASSLGARSNQPQHF. The CDR3 DNA is TGTGCCAGCAGCTTAGGGGCCAGAAGCAATCAGCCCCAGCATTTT.

V usage is TRBV18 and J usage is TRBJ2-3; 7 positions agree with TRBD2. After removal of 3 bases from V and 2 bases from J, the junction contained 11 bases not matched to a gene. Germline-derived CDR1 and CDR2 are KGHSH and LQKENI. The CDR3 extends over 17 amino acids. CDR3 coding DNA: TGTGCCAGCTCACCGGGTCTTCTGGGGACTAACACAGATACGCAGTATTTT. It is translated as CASSPGLLGTNTDTQYF.

This clone was seen only once. This CDR3 is also generated by other DNA sequences in the sample. The chain couples TRBV20-1 to TRBJ2-1, with 12 bases lining up with TRBD2. V lost 3 bases and J lost 2; bases outside the gene matches: 2. The CDR3 loop spans 15 amino acids. Germline V gene data show CDR1 as DFQATT and CDR2 as SNEGSKA (reference sequence). The CDR3 protein is CSASGLAGTYNEQFF. The CDR3 nucleotides read TGCAGTGCTAGTGGACTAGCGGGGACCTACAATGAGCAGTTCTTC.